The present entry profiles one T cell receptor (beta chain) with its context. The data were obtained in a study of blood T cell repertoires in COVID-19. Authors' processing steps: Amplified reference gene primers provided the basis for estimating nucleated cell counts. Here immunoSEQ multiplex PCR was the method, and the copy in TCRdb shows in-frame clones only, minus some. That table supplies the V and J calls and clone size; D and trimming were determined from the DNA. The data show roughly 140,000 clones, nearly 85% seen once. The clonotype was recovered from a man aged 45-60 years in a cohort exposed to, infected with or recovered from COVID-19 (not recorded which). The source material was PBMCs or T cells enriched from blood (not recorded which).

The CDR3 region is CASSDRGLKTQYF. The CDR3, as DNA: TGTGCCAGCAGTGACAGGGGATTGAAGACCCAGTACTTC. The chain uses TRBV25-1 and TRBJ2-5; D possibly corresponds to TRBD1 (6 bases). The CDR3 is 13 amino acids. V gave up 3 bases and J gave up 6 bases, with 11 bases separating them. The germline gives CDR1 MGHDK, CDR2 SYGVNS.